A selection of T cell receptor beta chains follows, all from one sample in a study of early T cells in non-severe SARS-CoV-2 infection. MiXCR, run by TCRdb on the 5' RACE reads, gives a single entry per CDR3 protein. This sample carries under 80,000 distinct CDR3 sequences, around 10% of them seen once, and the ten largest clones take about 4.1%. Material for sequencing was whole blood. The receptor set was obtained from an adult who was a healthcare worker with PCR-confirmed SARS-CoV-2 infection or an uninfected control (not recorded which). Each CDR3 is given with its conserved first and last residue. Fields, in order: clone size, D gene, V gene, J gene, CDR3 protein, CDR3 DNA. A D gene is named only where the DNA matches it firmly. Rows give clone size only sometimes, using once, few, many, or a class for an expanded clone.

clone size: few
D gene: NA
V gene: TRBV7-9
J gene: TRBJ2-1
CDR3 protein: CASSLVNYNEQFF
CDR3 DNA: TGTGCCAGCAGCTTAGTAAACTACAATGAGCAGTTCTTC

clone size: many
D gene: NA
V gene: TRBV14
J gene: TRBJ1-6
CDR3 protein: CASSPRGSRSPLHF
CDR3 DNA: TGTGCCAGCAGCCCCCGCGGGAGCAGGTCACCCCTCCACTTT

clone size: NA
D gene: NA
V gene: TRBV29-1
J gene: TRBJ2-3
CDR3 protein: CSAAAGLITDTQYF
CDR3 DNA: TGCAGCGCCGCCGCTGGACTAATCACAGATACGCAGTATTTT

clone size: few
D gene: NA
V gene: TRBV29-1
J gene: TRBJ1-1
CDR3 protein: CSVASGNTEAFF
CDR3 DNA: TGCAGCGTGGCGTCAGGGAACACTGAAGCTTTCTTT

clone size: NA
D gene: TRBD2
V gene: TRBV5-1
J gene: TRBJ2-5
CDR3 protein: CASSRSGGAEETQYF
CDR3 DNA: TGCGCCAGCAGCAGAAGCGGGGGGGCCGAGGAGACCCAGTACTTC

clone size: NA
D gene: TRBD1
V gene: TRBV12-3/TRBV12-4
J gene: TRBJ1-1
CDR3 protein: CASTRDRNTEAFF
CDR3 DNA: TGTGCCAGCACCAGGGACAGGAACACTGAAGCTTTCTTT

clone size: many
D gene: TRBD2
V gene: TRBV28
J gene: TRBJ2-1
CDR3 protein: CASKKASGNTNEQFF
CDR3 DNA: TGTGCCAGCAAGAAGGCTAGCGGGAACACTAATGAGCAGTTCTTC

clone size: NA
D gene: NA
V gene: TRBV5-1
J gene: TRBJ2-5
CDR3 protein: CASSAAGKETQYF
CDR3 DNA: TGCGCCAGCAGTGCGGCGGGGAAGGAGACCCAGTACTTC

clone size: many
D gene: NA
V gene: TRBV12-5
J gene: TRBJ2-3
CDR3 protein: CASVPTGRTDTQYF
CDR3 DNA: TGTGCTAGTGTCCCGACAGGACGCACAGATACGCAGTATTTT

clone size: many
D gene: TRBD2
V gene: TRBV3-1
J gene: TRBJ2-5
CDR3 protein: CASSSGTIQETQYF
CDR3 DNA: TGTGCCAGCTCCAGCGGGACCATTCAAGAGACCCAGTACTTC

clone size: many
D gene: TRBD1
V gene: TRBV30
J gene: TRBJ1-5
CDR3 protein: CAWVTGGTNQPQHF
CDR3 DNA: TGTGCCTGGGTGACAGGGGGGACCAATCAGCCCCAGCATTTT

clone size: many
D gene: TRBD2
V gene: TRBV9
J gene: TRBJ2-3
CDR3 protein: CASSVEDLGGGPGDTQYF
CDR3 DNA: TGTGCCAGCAGCGTAGAGGACCTCGGCGGGGGGCCCGGAGATACGCAGTATTTT

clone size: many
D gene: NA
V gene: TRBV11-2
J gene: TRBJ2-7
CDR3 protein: CASSPSTQGIGQYF
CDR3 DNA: TGTGCCAGCAGCCCCTCTACGCAGGGAATAGGGCAGTACTTC

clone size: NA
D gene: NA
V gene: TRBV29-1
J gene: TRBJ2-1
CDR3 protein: CSVKDNGAELFF
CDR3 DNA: TGCAGCGTTAAGGATAATGGCGCTGAGCTGTTCTTC

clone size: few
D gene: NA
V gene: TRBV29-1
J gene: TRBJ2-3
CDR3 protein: CSGVGTSTQYF
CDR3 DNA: TGCAGCGGCGTCGGGACATCGACGCAGTATTTT

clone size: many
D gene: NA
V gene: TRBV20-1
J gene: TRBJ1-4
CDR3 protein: CSAREADNEKLFF
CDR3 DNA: TGCAGTGCTAGGGAAGCTGATAATGAAAAACTGTTTTTT

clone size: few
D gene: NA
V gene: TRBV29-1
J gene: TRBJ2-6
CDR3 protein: CSALQGPPSGANVLTF
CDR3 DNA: TGCAGCGCCCTCCAGGGTCCCCCCTCTGGGGCCAACGTCCTGACTTTC

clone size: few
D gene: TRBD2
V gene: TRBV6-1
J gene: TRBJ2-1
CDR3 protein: CASSEVSLGIAGGYYNEQFF
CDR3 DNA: TGTGCCAGCAGTGAAGTTTCGTTAGGTATAGCGGGAGGCTACTACAATGAGCAGTTCTTC

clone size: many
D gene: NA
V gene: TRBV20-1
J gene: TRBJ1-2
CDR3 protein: CSARDGRTAYGYTF
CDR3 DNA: TGCAGTGCTAGAGACGGCCGGACAGCCTATGGCTACACCTTC

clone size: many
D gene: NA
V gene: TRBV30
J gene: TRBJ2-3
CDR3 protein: CAWSGFGDTQYF
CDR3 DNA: TGTGCCTGGAGTGGATTCGGAGATACGCAGTATTTT

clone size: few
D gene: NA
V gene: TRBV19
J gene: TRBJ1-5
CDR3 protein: CAGGGVDQPQHF
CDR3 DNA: TGTGCCGGGGGGGGAGTGGATCAGCCCCAGCATTTT

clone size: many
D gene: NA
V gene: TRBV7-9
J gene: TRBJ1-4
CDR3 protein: CASSLVGEKLFF
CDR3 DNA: TGTGCCAGCAGCTTAGTCGGCGAAAAACTGTTTTTT

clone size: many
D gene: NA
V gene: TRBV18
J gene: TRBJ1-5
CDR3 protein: CASSPNSNQPQHF
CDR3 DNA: TGTGCCAGCTCGCCGAATAGCAATCAGCCCCAGCATTTT

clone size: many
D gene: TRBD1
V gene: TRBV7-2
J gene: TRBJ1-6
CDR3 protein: CASSSQGGINSPLHF
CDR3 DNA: TGTGCCAGCAGCTCACAGGGGGGGATAAATTCACCCCTCCACTTT

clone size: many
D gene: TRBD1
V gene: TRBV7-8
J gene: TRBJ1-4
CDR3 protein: CASSLTGRATNEKLFF
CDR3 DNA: TGTGCCAGCAGCCTGACAGGGCGGGCAACTAATGAAAAACTGTTTTTT

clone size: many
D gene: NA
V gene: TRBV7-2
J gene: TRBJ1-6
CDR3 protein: CASSLRGGAGNSPLHF
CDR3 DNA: TGTGCCAGCAGCTTAAGGGGTGGGGCAGGGAATTCACCCCTCCACTTT

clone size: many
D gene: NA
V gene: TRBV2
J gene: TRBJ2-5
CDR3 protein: CASRRWGEQETQYF
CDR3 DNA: TGTGCCAGCAGAAGATGGGGAGAACAAGAGACCCAGTACTTC

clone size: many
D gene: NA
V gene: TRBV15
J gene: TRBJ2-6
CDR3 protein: CATSSGQISGANVLTF
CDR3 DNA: TGTGCCACCAGCAGTGGACAGATCTCTGGGGCCAACGTCCTGACTTTC

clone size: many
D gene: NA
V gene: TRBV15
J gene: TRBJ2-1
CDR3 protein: CATSRGIEYNEQFF
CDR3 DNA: TGTGCCACCAGCAGGGGAATAGAGTACAATGAGCAGTTCTTC

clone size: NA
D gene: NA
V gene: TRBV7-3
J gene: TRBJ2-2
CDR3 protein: CASSFTGTGELFF
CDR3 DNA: TGTGCCAGCAGCTTTACAGGCACCGGGGAGCTGTTTTTT

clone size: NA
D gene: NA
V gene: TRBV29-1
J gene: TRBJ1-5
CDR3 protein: CSIRTGSNQPQHF
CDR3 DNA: TGCAGCATTCGGACCGGGAGCAATCAGCCCCAGCATTTT

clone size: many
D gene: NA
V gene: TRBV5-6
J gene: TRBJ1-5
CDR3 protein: CASSLGVGNQPQHF
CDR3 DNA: TGTGCCAGCAGCTTGGGGGTTGGCAATCAGCCCCAGCATTTT

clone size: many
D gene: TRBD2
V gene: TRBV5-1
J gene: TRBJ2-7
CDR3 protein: CASSAAIAGGPHEQYF
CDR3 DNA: TGCGCCAGCAGCGCTGCCATAGCGGGGGGGCCCCACGAGCAGTACTTC

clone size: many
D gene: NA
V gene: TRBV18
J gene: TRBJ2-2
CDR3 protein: CASSAGNTGELFF
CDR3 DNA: TGTGCCAGCTCGGCGGGAAACACCGGGGAGCTGTTTTTT

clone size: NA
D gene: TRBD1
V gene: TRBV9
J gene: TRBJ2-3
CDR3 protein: CASSPRQGAWTDTQYF
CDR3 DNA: TGTGCCAGCAGCCCCAGACAGGGTGCCTGGACAGATACGCAGTATTTT

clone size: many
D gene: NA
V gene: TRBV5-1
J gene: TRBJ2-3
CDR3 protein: CASSLRPLMGADTQYF
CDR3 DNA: TGCGCCAGCAGCTTAAGGCCTCTAATGGGCGCAGATACGCAGTATTTT

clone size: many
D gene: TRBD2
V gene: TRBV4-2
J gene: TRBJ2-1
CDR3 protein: CASSQPGLASFEQFF
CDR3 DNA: TGTGCCAGCAGCCAACCGGGACTAGCGTCTTTTGAGCAGTTCTTC

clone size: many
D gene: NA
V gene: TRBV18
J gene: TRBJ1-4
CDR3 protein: CASSPPVGEKLFF
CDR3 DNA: TGTGCCAGCTCACCACCGGTGGGAGAAAAACTGTTTTTT

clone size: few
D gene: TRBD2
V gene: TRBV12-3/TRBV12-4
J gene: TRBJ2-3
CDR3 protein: CASSTYSRGRRGQLAGAHTDTQYF
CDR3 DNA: TGTGCCAGCAGTACCTACTCCAGGGGGCGTAGGGGTCAACTAGCGGGAGCCCACACAGATACGCAGTATTTT

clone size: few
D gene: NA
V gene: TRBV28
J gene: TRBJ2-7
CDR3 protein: CASSRYIASSYEQYF
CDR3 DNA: TGTGCCAGCAGCCGTTACATAGCGAGCTCCTACGAGCAGTACTTC

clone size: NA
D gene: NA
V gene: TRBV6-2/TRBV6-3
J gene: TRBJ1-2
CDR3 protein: CASSYGRSYGYTF
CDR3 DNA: TGTGCCAGCAGTTACGGAAGAAGCTATGGCTACACCTTC

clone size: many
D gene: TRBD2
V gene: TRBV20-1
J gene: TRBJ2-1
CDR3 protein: CSARDRTSGRAAEQFF
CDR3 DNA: TGCAGTGCTAGAGACCGGACTAGCGGGAGGGCCGCTGAGCAGTTCTTC

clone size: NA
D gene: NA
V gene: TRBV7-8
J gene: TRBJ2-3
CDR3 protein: CASVQGWLAGLGDTQYF
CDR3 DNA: TGTGCCAGCGTTCAGGGGTGGCTAGCCGGGCTGGGGGATACGCAGTATTTT

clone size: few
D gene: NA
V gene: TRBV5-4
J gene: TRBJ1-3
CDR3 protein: CASSRGGSNSGNTIYF
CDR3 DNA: TGTGCCAGCAGCCGGGGAGGGAGTAACTCTGGAAACACCATATATTTT

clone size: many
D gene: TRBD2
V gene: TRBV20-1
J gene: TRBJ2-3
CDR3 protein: CSAEQAGGGTDTQYF
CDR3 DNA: TGCAGTGCAGAACAAGCGGGAGGCGGTACAGATACGCAGTATTTT

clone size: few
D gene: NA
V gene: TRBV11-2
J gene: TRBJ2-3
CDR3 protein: CASSFAGFTDTQYF
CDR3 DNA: TGTGCCAGCAGCTTTGCGGGGTTCACAGATACGCAGTATTTT

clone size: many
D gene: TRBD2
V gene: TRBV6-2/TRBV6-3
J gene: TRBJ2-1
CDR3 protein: CASSYLAEYNEQFF
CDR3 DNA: TGTGCCAGCAGTTACCTAGCGGAGTACAATGAGCAGTTCTTC

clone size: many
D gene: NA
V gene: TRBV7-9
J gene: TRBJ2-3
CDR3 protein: CASSLPTAPSTDTQYF
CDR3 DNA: TGTGCCAGCAGCTTACCGACAGCCCCTAGCACAGATACGCAGTATTTT

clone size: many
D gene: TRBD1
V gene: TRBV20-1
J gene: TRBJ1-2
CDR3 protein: CSARDRNHYGYTF
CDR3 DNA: TGCAGTGCCAGGGACAGGAACCACTATGGCTACACCTTC

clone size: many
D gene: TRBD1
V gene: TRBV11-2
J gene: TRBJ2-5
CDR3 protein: CASSAGQGIETQYF
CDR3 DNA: TGTGCCAGCAGCGCGGGACAGGGCATCGAGACCCAGTACTTC

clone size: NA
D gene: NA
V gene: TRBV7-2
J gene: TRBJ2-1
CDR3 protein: CASSLRDLSSYNEQFF
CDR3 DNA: TGTGCCAGCAGCTTACGGGACCTGAGCTCCTACAATGAGCAGTTCTTC